These 21 T cell receptor beta chains were all obtained from the same sample, sequenced in a study of shared clonotypes between healthy human individuals. Sequencing used immunoSEQ multiplex PCR; TCRdb keeps in-frame clones, though not all of them. Of 1.5 million to 1.9 million clones detected, 98% appear once; the ten largest clones hold 0.4% to 0.45%. The sequencing sample was made of naive CD4+ T cells sorted from blood. Subset given: CD45RA+ positively selected. These receptors all come from a man younger than 45 in good health.

The chain recombines TRBV18 with TRBJ1-5, with no clear D. From germline, CDR1 is KGHSH and CDR2 LQKENI. Trimming pared 10 bases from V and 0 bases from J, leaving 13 bases between. The length of the CDR3 is 14 residues. CDR3 sequence reads: CATQSSNSNQPQHF. The DNA for the CDR3 is TGTGCCACGCAAAGCAGCAATAGCAATCAGCCCCAGCATTTT.

The chain links TRBV10-2 to TRBJ1-1; weak D call: TRBD1 (5 bases). V lost 6 bases to trimming and J lost 6 bases, with 14 bases between them. CDR3 length equals 13 residues. The germline gives CDR1 WSHSY, CDR2 SAAADI. The CDR3 protein is CASRLRLGAEAFF. The DNA of the CDR3 is TGCGCCAGCAGGCTCCGCCTGGGGGCTGAAGCTTTCTTT.

The CDR3 protein is CASSYPTGFGEETQYF. The CDR3 DNA is TGTGCCAGCAGTTACCCGACAGGGTTTGGAGAAGAGACCCAGTACTTC. The chain carries TRBV6-6 and TRBJ2-5; 7 nucleotides align to TRBD1. With V trimmed by 2 bases and J by 3 bases, 9 bases remained unmatched. CDR1 and CDR2 (germline): MNHNY, SVGAGI (reference sequence). The CDR3 length is 16 residues.

This clone appeared a single time. This sequence joins TRBV7-8 and TRBJ2-7; D might be TRBD1 (5 bases). Germline V lookup: CDR1 SGHVS, CDR2 FQNEAQ. CDR3 length: 15 amino acids. Trimming left V 3 bases short and J 4 bases short, with 16 bases between. The CDR3 loop reads CASSFTVRVGYEQYF. The CDR3 bases are TGTGCCAGCAGCTTCACCGTCAGGGTTGGATACGAGCAGTACTTC.

The V and J genes are TRBV7-8 and TRBJ1-2, with D possibly matching TRBD1 (6 bases). From germline, CDR1 is SGHVS and CDR2 FQNEAQ. The germline V and J ends were trimmed by 6 bases and 2 bases, with 22 bases remaining between them. CDR3 length: 17 residues. The DNA for the CDR3 is TGTGCCAGCAGTCAGGCGGGGTCAGGGGACTCCAACTATGGCTACACCTTC. Translated: CASSQAGSGDSNYGYTF.

The V and J genes are TRBV7-7 and TRBJ2-3; 13 positions match TRBD2. The ends lost 5 bases at V and 5 bases at J; junction bases unmatched: 7. The CDR3 loop spans 16 amino acids. Germline assignment: CDR1 SSHAT and CDR2 FNYEAQ (reference sequence). The chain's CDR3 is CASSQGLAGVLDTQYF. CDR3 DNA sequence: TGTGCCAGCAGCCAAGGACTAGCGGGAGTTCTAGATACGCAGTATTTT. The whole variable domain, remainder taken from reference TRBV7-7 and TRBJ2-3, is GAGVSQSPRYKVTKRGQDVTLRCDPISSHATLYWYQQALGQGPEFLTYFNYEAQPDKSGLPSDRFSAERPEGSISTLTIQRTEQRDSAMYRCASSQGLAGVLDTQYFGPGTRLTVL.

The chain uses TRBV18 and TRBJ1-1, with TRBD1 identical over 7 bases. The CDR3 extends over 17 amino acids. The V gene end was trimmed by 3 bases and the J gene end by 0 bases; junction bases not matched to a gene: 10. Germline V gene sequence: CDR1 KGHSH, CDR2 LQKENI. CDR3 protein: CASSPLQGQKLNTEAFF. The CDR3 DNA follows: TGTGCCAGCTCACCCCTTCAGGGACAGAAACTGAACACTGAAGCTTTCTTT. Looking up the rest from reference TRBV18 and TRBJ1-1 gives the full variable domain: NAGVMQNPRHLVRRRGQEARLRCSPMKGHSHVYWYRQLPEEGLKFMVYLQKENIIDESGMPKERFSAEFPKEGPSILRIQQVVRGDSAAYFCASSPLQGQKLNTEAFFGQGTRLTVV.

The chain has TRBV7-8 and TRBJ2-4; D unclear. Trimming pared 3 bases from V and 0 bases from J, leaving 6 bases between. The germline V gene encodes CDR1 SGHVS and CDR2 FQNEAQ. The CDR3 consists of 14 residues. Written as DNA, the CDR3 is TGTGCCAGCAGCTTTACCCCAGCCAAAAACATTCAGTACTTC. Protein sequence: CASSFTPAKNIQYF.

The rearrangement joins TRBV7-2 to TRBJ2-7; D gene ambiguous. V gave up 2 bases and J gave up 2 bases, with 10 bases separating them. Germline-derived CDR1 and CDR2 are SGHTA and FQGNSA. This CDR3 has 14 amino acids. The CDR3 spells CASSLNGLPYEQYF. In DNA form, the CDR3 reads TGTGCCAGCAGCTTAAACGGGTTACCCTACGAGCAGTACTTC. Full variable domain (outside the CDR3, taken from reference TRBV7-2 and TRBJ2-7): GAGVSQSPSNKVTEKGKDVELRCDPISGHTALYWYRQSLGQGLEFLIYFQGNSAPDKSGLPSDRFSAERTGGSVSTLTIQRTQQEDSAVYLCASSLNGLPYEQYFGPGTRLTVT.

The rearrangement joins TRBV11-2 to TRBJ2-3; D perhaps matches TRBD2 (6 bases). This CDR3 is 16 amino acids long. V gave up 5 bases and J gave up 0 bases, with 15 bases separating them. CDR1 and CDR2 from the germline V gene are SGHAT and FQNNGV. CDR3 in amino acids: CASSPRGGASTDTQYF. The CDR3 region has the DNA TGTGCCAGCAGCCCGCGTGGCGGGGCTAGCACAGATACGCAGTATTTT.

This chain links TRBV5-1 with TRBJ1-5; D uncertain. The CDR3 consists of 14 residues. Deletions cut 0 bases from V and 9 bases from J, with 13 bases between. In germline, CDR1 is SGHRS, CDR2 YFSETQ. CDR3 sequence: CASSLDPDIRPQHF. The DNA for the CDR3 is TGCGCCAGCAGCTTGGACCCAGATATCAGGCCCCAGCATTTT.

V gene TRBV19 combines with J gene TRBJ2-3, with TRBD1 identical over 10 bases. The V segment lost 3 bases and the J segment 5 bases; nucleotides outside the gene matches: 5. This CDR3 spans 15 amino acids. Germline loops: CDR1 LNHDA, CDR2 SQIVND (reference sequence). The chain's CDR3 is CASSIRDRGIDTQYF. The DNA of the CDR3 is TGTGCCAGTAGTATCCGGGACAGGGGCATAGATACGCAGTATTTT. Filled out from reference TRBV19 and TRBJ2-3, the complete variable domain reads DGGITQSPKYLFRKEGQNVTLSCEQNLNHDAMYWYRQDPGQGLRLIYYSQIVNDFQKGDIAEGYSVSREKKESFPLTVTSAQKNPTAFYLCASSIRDRGIDTQYFGPGTRLTVL.

The V call is TRBV5-6, the J call TRBJ1-1; D is possibly TRBD1 (6 bases). The V gene lost 3 bases and the J gene lost 6 bases, with 18 bases spanning the gap. CDR1 SGHDT and CDR2 YYEEEE come from the germline V gene. CDR3 size: 15 residues. CDR3 DNA sequence: TGTGCCAGCAGCTGGTGGCAGGGGAGGAGGTCTGAAGCTTTCTTT. This gives the protein CASSWWQGRRSEAFF.

The V and J genes are TRBV28 and TRBJ1-5; tentatively, D is TRBD1 (6 bases). Trimming pared 6 bases from V and 2 bases from J, leaving 20 bases between. Germline V CDR1 and CDR2: MDHEN, SYDVKM. The CDR3 is 17 residues long. The chain's CDR3 is CASSPFRTARGNQPQHF. The CDR3 DNA sequence: TGTGCCAGCAGCCCTTTTCGGACAGCTAGGGGCAATCAGCCCCAGCATTTT.

V gene TRBV6-6 combines with J gene TRBJ2-1; a weak D match, TRBD1 (5 bases). Per germline, CDR1 MNHNY and CDR2 SVGAGI (reference sequence). Trimming stripped 6 bases from V and 0 bases from J, with 15 bases between. CDR3 length: 16 amino acids. CDR3 in amino acids: CASRGARESSYNEQFF. CDR3 nucleotide sequence: TGTGCCAGCAGAGGGGCGAGAGAAAGCTCCTACAATGAGCAGTTCTTC.

The chain has TRBV7-2 and TRBJ1-5; 11 nucleotides agree with TRBD1. The CDR3 consists of 14 residues. Per the germline V gene, CDR1 is SGHTA and CDR2 is FQGNSA. V gave up 5 bases and J gave up 6 bases; unmatched junction bases: 3. CDR3 DNA sequence: TGTGCCAGCAGCCCGGGGACAGGGGGTCAGCCCCAGCATTTT. This gives the protein CASSPGTGGQPQHF.

This rearrangement joins TRBV27 to TRBJ2-1, with 10 bases aligning to TRBD2. Trimming cost V 6 bases and J 0 bases; bases outside gene matches: 2. This CDR3 is built from 15 residues. Germline-derived CDR1 and CDR2 are MNHEY and SMNVEV (reference sequence). CDR3 nucleotide sequence: TGTGCCAGCAGACTAGCGGGACCCTCCTACAATGAGCAGTTCTTC. This gives the protein CASRLAGPSYNEQFF.

This chain uses TRBV5-1 with TRBJ1-2, with a weak D call TRBD1 (5 bases). The CDR3 contains 15 residues. From germline, CDR1 is SGHRS and CDR2 YFSETQ. The V end was cut by 1 base, the J end by 8 bases, with 18 bases between. Here the CDR3 reads CASSLWGAEVGGYTF. The CDR3 coding sequence is TGCGCCAGCAGCTTGTGGGGCGCGGAAGTCGGCGGCTACACCTTC.

CDR3 DNA sequence: TGTGCCAGTAGCCCGGGACATCGCTCCTACGAGCAGTACTTC. Translated, it gives CASSPGHRSYEQYF. The chain joins TRBV19 to TRBJ2-5, with D maybe TRBD1 (6 bases). Judging by the DNA end, TRBJ2-7 fits better; the J call may be wrong. CDR3 size: 14 residues. Germline V gives CDR1 LNHDA, CDR2 SQIVND (reference sequence).

The gene calls are TRBV29-1 and TRBJ1-3, with D unresolved. Germline V lookup: CDR1 SQVTM, CDR2 ANQGSEA. This CDR3 is built from 14 residues. V lost 0 bases to trimming and J lost 1 base, with 7 bases between them. CDR3 in DNA: TGCAGCGTTGAAGATTCTGGTTCTGGAAACACCATATATTTT. It translates to CSVEDSGSGNTIYF.

The V and J genes are TRBV7-6 and TRBJ1-1; D is unclear. Per germline, CDR1 SGHVS and CDR2 FNYEAQ. This CDR3 has 13 amino acids. The V end lost 3 bases, the J end lost 0 bases, and 5 bases lay between the germline ends. The DNA for the CDR3 is TGTGCCAGCAGCTTGGACCTGAACACTGAAGCTTTCTTT. This translates into CASSLDLNTEAFF. The variable domain in full, completed from reference TRBV7-6 and TRBJ1-1, reads GAGVSQSPRYKVTKRGQDVALRCDPISGHVSLYWYRQALGQGPEFLTYFNYEAQQDKSGLPNDRFSAERPEGSISTLTIQRTEQRDSAMYRCASSLDLNTEAFFGQGTRLTVV.